The 19 T cell receptor beta chains below all came from one sample that was sequenced in a study of patients and donors after allogeneic stem cell transplantation. TCRdb re-called the RT-PCR reads through MiXCR, storing one row per CDR3 protein. This table holds over 150,000 distinct CDR3 sequences, about 32% found once. What was sequenced was blood, either unsorted or a sorted T cell fraction (not recorded which). These receptors originate from a human donor who was either an allogeneic HSCT recipient or a stem cell or donor lymphocyte infusion donor (not recorded which). It is not recorded whose cells these are; they may come from a transplant donor.

The V and J genes are TRBV4-2 and TRBJ2-2; tentative D call: TRBD1 (5 bases). This CDR3 region has 12 residues. Germline loops: CDR1 LGHNA, CDR2 YNFKEQ. The ends were cut back, 8 bases at V and 9 bases at J, with 13 bases in the middle. The CDR3 here is CASSRQGRELFF. CDR3 sequence (DNA): TGTGCCAGCTCAAGGCAGGGCCGGGAGCTGTTTTTT.

This clonotype was detected only a few times. This sequence joins TRBV29-1 and TRBJ1-1, with unresolved D. The germline gives CDR1 SQVTM, CDR2 ANQGSEA. The CDR3 loop spans 14 amino acids. V dropped 4 bases and J dropped 1 base, with 13 bases sitting between them. CDR3 residues: CSVGNGRQNTEAFF. In DNA form, the CDR3 reads TGCAGCGTTGGGAATGGACGGCAGAACACTGAAGCTTTCTTT.

V and J are TRBV4-1 and TRBJ2-1, with 8 nucleotides matching TRBD2. The CDR3 is 17 amino acids. V shed 2 bases and J 5 bases; nucleotides not matched to a gene: 11. The V gene's germline CDR1 is MGHRA and CDR2 YSYEKL. The CDR3: CASSQLIWTSSNNEQFF. CDR3 bases: TGCGCCAGCAGCCAACTAATCTGGACTAGCAGCAACAATGAGCAGTTCTTC.

The gene calls are TRBV7-2 and TRBJ2-5; 9 bases are a match to TRBD1. The V segment lost 0 bases and the J segment 3 bases; nucleotides outside the gene matches: 2. The length of the CDR3 is 15 residues. Germline assignment: CDR1 SGHTA and CDR2 FQGNSA. CDR3 nucleotides: TGTGCCAGCAGCTTAGCCGGGACAGGGAAAGAGACCCAGTACTTC. This sequence encodes CASSLAGTGKETQYF.

The J gene is TRBJ2-3, the V gene TRBV7-9, with a possible D match to TRBD2 (6 bases). The V end lost 2 bases, the J end lost 0 bases, and 18 bases lay between the germline ends. The CDR3 loop spans 18 amino acids. CDR1 and CDR2 (germline): SEHNR, FQNEAQ (reference sequence). In DNA, the CDR3 is TGTGCCAGCAGCTTAATGCATCGGGTTGCGGGGAGCACAGATACGCAGTATTTT. This translates into CASSLMHRVAGSTDTQYF.

This clonotype was detected many times. J is TRBJ1-1 and V is TRBV6-5, with D unclear. V lost 0 bases, J lost 6 bases, and 14 bases lay in between. The V gene's germline CDR1 is MNHEY and CDR2 SVGAGI. The CDR3 is 15 residues long. The CDR3 coding sequence is TGTGCCAGCAGTTACTCGAAATGGATGGCCCCTGAAGCTTTCTTT. Protein: CASSYSKWMAPEAFF.

The chain has TRBV5-1 and TRBJ2-2; 8 nucleotides match TRBD2. Germline V lookup: CDR1 SGHRS, CDR2 YFSETQ. CDR3 length: 16 amino acids. V was clipped by 4 bases and J by 7 bases; unmatched bases: 12. CDR3 in amino acids: CASSPLSGRGSGELFF. The CDR3 DNA reads TGCGCCAGCAGCCCCCTGTCCGGGAGGGGGAGCGGGGAGCTGTTTTTT. Full variable domain (remainder filled in from reference TRBV5-1 and TRBJ2-2): KAGVTQTPRYLIKTRGQQVTLSCSPISGHRSVSWYQQTPGQGLQFLFEYFSETQRNKGNFPGRFSGRQFSNSRSEMNVSTLELGDSALYLCASSPLSGRGSGELFFGEGSRLTVL.

This clonotype appeared many times. V and J are TRBV7-3 and TRBJ1-1; D call uncertain. V lost 5 bases, J lost 1 base, and 11 bases lay in between. Germline CDR1 and CDR2: SGHTA and FQGTGA. This CDR3 has 14 amino acids. The CDR3 coding sequence is TGTGCCAGCAGCCAAAATCCAGCGAACACTGAAGCTTTCTTT. As protein: CASSQNPANTEAFF.

This clonotype was observed a few times. V and J are TRBV20-1 and TRBJ1-2; 7 bases map to TRBD1. Germline CDR1 and CDR2: DFQATT and SNEGSKA (reference sequence). V shed 5 bases, J shed 4 bases, and the junction held 10 bases outside the gene matches. The CDR3 extends over 14 amino acids. The CDR3 reads CSAQRQGPIYGYTF. The CDR3 bases are TGCAGTGCTCAGAGACAGGGCCCCATCTATGGCTACACCTTC.

The chain uses TRBV3-1 and TRBJ2-2, with a weak D call TRBD2 (6 bases). Trimming pared 1 base from V and 4 bases from J, leaving 13 bases between. Germline V lookup: CDR1 LGHDT, CDR2 YNNKEL (reference sequence). The CDR3 loop spans 16 amino acids. This CDR3 reads CASSQVGLASTGELFF. DNA of the CDR3: TGTGCCAGCAGCCAAGTTGGGCTAGCGAGCACCGGGGAGCTGTTTTTT.

The sample holds many counts of this clonotype. J is TRBJ1-1 and V is TRBV9; 8 positions agree with TRBD1. The V gene's germline CDR1 is SGDLS and CDR2 YYNGEE. CDR3 size: 14 residues. V lost 2 bases, J lost 5 bases, and 5 bases stayed unmatched. The CDR3 nucleotides read TGTGCCAGCAGCGTTCAGGGGGCAACTACTGAAGCTTTCTTT. Protein product: CASSVQGATTEAFF.

This clonotype was seen more than once but under ten times. V gene TRBV5-1 combines with J gene TRBJ2-3; 7 bases map to TRBD2. J was trimmed by 4 bases and V by 6 bases; bases with no gene match: 11. Germline CDR1 and CDR2: SGHRS and YFSETQ. The CDR3 sequence is 15 residues long. The CDR3 region is CASKAAAGRADTQYF. CDR3 sequence (DNA): TGCGCCAGCAAGGCCGCAGCGGGAAGAGCAGATACGCAGTATTTT.

CDR3 protein: CSARPNLEFQYF. The CDR3 DNA is TGCAGTGCTAGGCCGAACCTGGAGTTTCAGTACTTC. The V gene is TRBV20-1, the J gene TRBJ2-4; D is ambiguous. Looked up from germline, CDR1 is DFQATT and CDR2 is SNEGSKA (reference sequence). The CDR3 extends over 12 amino acids. V gave up 3 bases and J gave up 11 bases, with 14 bases separating them.

This chain joins TRBV7-9 and TRBJ2-2, with a weak D call TRBD1 (6 bases). This CDR3 has 17 residues. Germline lookup yields CDR1 SEHNR and CDR2 FQNEAQ (reference sequence). Trimming stripped 5 bases from V and 1 base from J, with 17 bases between. The CDR3 DNA is TGTGCCAGCAGCCAGTGGAAAGGACAGAAGAACACCGGGGAGCTGTTTTTT. Amino acids: CASSQWKGQKNTGELFF.

V usage is TRBV6-6 and J usage is TRBJ2-7; D possibly corresponds to TRBD1 (8 bases). Germline CDR1 and CDR2: MNHNY and SVGAGI (reference sequence). This CDR3 comprises 13 residues. Trimming pared 8 bases from V and 3 bases from J, leaving 14 bases between. This chain's CDR3 is CASRQGRDYEQYF. The CDR3 DNA is TGTGCCAGCCGACAGGGGAGGGACTACGAGCAGTACTTC.

V and J are TRBV12-3 or TRBV12-4 and TRBJ2-7, with D tentatively TRBD2 (5 bases). This CDR3 contains 15 residues. V lost 6 bases and J lost 4, with 19 bases in between. The CDR3 loop is CASSLLGGSMYEQYF. The CDR3 DNA reads TGTGCCAGCAGCCTTCTTGGAGGCAGCATGTACGAGCAGTACTTC.

This clonotype was seen only a few times. The chain employs TRBV10-3 and TRBJ2-3; TRBD2 agrees at 10 bases. The germline V gene encodes CDR1 ENHRY and CDR2 SYGVKD. The junction had 1 base not matched to a gene; V was cut back by 0 bases and J by 4 bases. The CDR3 is made up of 15 amino acids. CDR3 in amino acids: CAISESLAGADTQYF. The CDR3 bases are TGTGCCATCAGTGAGTCGCTAGCGGGGGCAGATACGCAGTATTTT.

This chain connects TRBV7-2 to TRBJ2-2; no reliable D call. This CDR3 comprises 12 residues. CDR1 SGHTA and CDR2 FQGNSA come from the germline V gene. V lost 1 base, J lost 8 bases, and 5 bases lay in between. This CDR3 is CASSLVPGELFF. CDR3 nucleotide sequence: TGTGCCAGCAGCTTAGTTCCGGGGGAGCTGTTTTTT. The full variable domain, with the rest looked up from reference TRBV7-2 and TRBJ2-2, is GAGVSQSPSNKVTEKGKDVELRCDPISGHTALYWYRQSLGQGLEFLIYFQGNSAPDKSGLPSDRFSAERTGGSVSTLTIQRTQQEDSAVYLCASSLVPGELFFGEGSRLTVL.

This clonotype was observed a handful of times. CDR3 sequence: CASSQEGRRDNEQFF. In nucleotides, the CDR3 is TGCGCCAGCAGCCAAGAAGGTCGGAGGGACAATGAGCAGTTCTTC. V is TRBV4-3 and J is TRBJ2-1, with D possibly matching TRBD2 (6 bases). The ends were cut back, 0 bases at V and 5 bases at J, with 11 bases in the middle. CDR1 LGHNA and CDR2 YSLEER come from the germline V gene. This CDR3 has 15 amino acids.